This paragraph covers one TCR beta chain sequence. Assay used: immunoSEQ multiplex PCR; TCRdb lists only in-frame clones, some missing. The table lists almost 95,000 clones, 72% of them singletons, with 20% to 25% in the top ten. This sample was taken from a study of blood T cell repertoires in COVID-19. Study as a whole: From T cells, B-cell-depleted T cells, or PBMCs came the material, which was cDNA or gDNA.

This CDR3 region has 14 residues. In germline, CDR1 is MGHRA, CDR2 YSYEKL. Trimming removed 4 bases at V and 5 bases at J, with 14 bases between. The rearrangement joins TRBV4-1 to TRBJ2-5; D remains ambiguous. Sequencing was carried out using peripheral blood. This receptor was taken from a woman aged 55-69 years in a cohort sampled during active or convalescent COVID-19. The CDR3 loop reads CASSLIAGLETQYF. Written as DNA, the CDR3 is TGCGCCAGCAGCCTAATTGCCGGGTTGGAGACCCAGTACTTC.